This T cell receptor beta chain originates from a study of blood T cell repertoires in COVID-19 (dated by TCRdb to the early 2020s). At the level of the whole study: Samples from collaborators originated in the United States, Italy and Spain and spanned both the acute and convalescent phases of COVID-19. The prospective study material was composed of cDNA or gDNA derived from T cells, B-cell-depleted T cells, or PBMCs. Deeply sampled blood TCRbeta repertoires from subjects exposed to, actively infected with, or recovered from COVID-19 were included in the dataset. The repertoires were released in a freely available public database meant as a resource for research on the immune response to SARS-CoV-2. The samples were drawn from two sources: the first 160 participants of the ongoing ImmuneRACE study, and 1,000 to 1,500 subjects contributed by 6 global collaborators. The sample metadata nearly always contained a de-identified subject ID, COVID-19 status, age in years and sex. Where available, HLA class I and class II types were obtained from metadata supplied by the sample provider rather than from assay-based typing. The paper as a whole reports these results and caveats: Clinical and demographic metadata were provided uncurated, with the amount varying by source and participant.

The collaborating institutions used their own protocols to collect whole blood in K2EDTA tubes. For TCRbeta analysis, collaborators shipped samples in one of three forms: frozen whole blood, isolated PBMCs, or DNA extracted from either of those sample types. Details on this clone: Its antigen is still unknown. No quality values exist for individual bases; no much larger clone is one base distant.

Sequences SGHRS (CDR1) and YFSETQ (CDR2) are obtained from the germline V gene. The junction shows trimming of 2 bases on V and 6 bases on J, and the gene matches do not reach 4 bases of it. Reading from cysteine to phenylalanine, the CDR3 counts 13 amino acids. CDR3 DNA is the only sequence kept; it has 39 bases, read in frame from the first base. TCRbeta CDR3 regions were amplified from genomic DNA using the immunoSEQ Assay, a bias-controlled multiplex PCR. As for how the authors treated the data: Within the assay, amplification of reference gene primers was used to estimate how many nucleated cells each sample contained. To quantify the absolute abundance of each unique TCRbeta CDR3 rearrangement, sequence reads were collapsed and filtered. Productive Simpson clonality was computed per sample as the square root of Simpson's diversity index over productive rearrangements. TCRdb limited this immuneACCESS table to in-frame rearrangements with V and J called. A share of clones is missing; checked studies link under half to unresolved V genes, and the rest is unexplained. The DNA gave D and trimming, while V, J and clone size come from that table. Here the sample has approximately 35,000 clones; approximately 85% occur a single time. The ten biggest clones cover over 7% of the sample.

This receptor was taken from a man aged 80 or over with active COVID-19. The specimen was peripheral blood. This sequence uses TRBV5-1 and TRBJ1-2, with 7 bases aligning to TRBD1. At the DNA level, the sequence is TGCGCCAGCAGCTTAGACAGGGCTGATGGCTACACCTTC. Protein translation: CASSLDRADGYTF.